This entry describes one TCR beta chain. Its antigen is as yet unknown. This sample is part of a study of cytomegalovirus exposure and HLA in healthy donors. Study summary: About 200 million T cells yielded more than 90 million unique TCR beta sequences in earlier analysis.

Primers for the PCR totalled 60 Vbeta and 13 Jbeta. Method: immunoSEQ multiplex PCR; TCRdb's copy keeps in-frame clones and lacks some. Of over 65,000 clones in the sample, roughly 80% were seen once. The study's findings and limits: A missense DCLRE1C variant was associated with V- and J-gene trimming of TCR beta chains in a later analysis, and an independent cohort replicated the association. As a later analysis revealed, most CMV-associated TCR beta chains appeared HLA-restricted. Some segments of the V type, notably TRBV6-2 and TRBV6-3, were excluded as indistinguishable.

The CDR3 is 14 residues long. Germline loops: CDR1 MNHEY, CDR2 SMNVEV (reference sequence). Trimming left V 3 bases short and J 4 bases short, with 9 bases between. The chain combines TRBV27 with TRBJ2-2; D is unclear. Sequencing was done on a sample of PBMCs. The clonotype was recovered from a woman under 40 in good health and CMV-seropositive. The CDR3 DNA sequence: TGTGCCAGCAGTTTCCTACCTTTCACCGGGGAGCTGTTTTTT. Amino acid sequence: CASSFLPFTGELFF.